One and the same sample provided the 20 T cell receptor beta chains below, sequenced in a study of stem cell transplantation in POMP-related autoinflammatory disease. Method: immunoSEQ multiplex PCR; TCRdb's copy keeps in-frame clones and lacks some. The repertoire holds tens of thousands of clones, with approximately 91% as singletons. The input for sequencing was CD4+ T cells from PBMCs, taken after stem cell transplantation. Receptors originate from a human patient with POMP-related autoinflammation and immune dysregulation (PRAID). Some T cells may possibly be graft donor cells.

The J gene is TRBJ2-2, the V gene TRBV2; D remains unclear. The CDR3 totals 16 residues. CDR1 and CDR2 from the germline V gene are SNHLY and FYNNEI. Deletions cut 3 bases from V and 2 bases from J, with 13 bases between. CDR3 in amino acids: CASSERSKSNTGELFF. CDR3 DNA: TGTGCCAGCAGTGAGCGAAGCAAGTCAAACACCGGGGAGCTGTTTTTT.

The V call is TRBV28, the J call TRBJ1-1; D call uncertain. CDR1 is MDHEN, CDR2 SYDVKM, per germline. The V end was cut by 7 bases, the J end by 11 bases, with 17 bases between. The CDR3 is 12 amino acids. The CDR3: CASNPTGIGAFF. The CDR3 nucleotides are TGTGCCAGCAATCCGACGGGGATAGGGGCTTTCTTT.

This clone was counted a single time. This chain links TRBV7-9 with TRBJ1-1; D may be TRBD1 (6 bases). This CDR3 comprises 14 residues. Germline V lookup: CDR1 SEHNR, CDR2 FQNEAQ (reference sequence). V was trimmed by 3 bases and J by 8 bases, leaving 16 bases between them. CDR3 DNA sequence: TGTGCCAGCAGCTTGGGGGGGCGGTTCTCCGAAGCTTTCTTT. Its protein product is CASSLGGRFSEAFF.

DNA for the CDR3: TGTGCCAGCAGCTTACACGGGACACCGCATTACGAGCAGTACGTC. This encodes CASSLHGTPHYEQYV. The chain links TRBV7-8 to TRBJ2-7, with D tentatively TRBD1 (6 bases). V lost 2 bases, J lost 4 bases, and 15 bases lay in between. Germline V CDR1 and CDR2: SGHVS, FQNEAQ. The length of the CDR3 is 15 residues.

This chain uses TRBV19 with TRBJ1-5; D gene unclear. V was pared by 0 bases and J by 2 bases, with 14 bases between. The CDR3 contains 17 residues. Germline-derived CDR1 and CDR2 are LNHDA and SQIVND (reference sequence). In nucleotides, the CDR3 is TGTGCCAGTAGTATAGATCGGAGGGTTGGGCGCAATCAGCCCCAGCATTTT. Amino acid sequence: CASSIDRRVGRNQPQHF.

V usage is TRBV2 and J usage is TRBJ1-5; D perhaps matches TRBD1 (5 bases). The CDR3 consists of 11 residues. Per germline, CDR1 SNHLY and CDR2 FYNNEI. The ends were cut back, 5 bases at V and 11 bases at J, with 10 bases in the middle. CDR3 amino acids: CASSLQGAQHF. The CDR3 nucleotides read TGTGCCAGCAGTCTTCAGGGAGCCCAGCATTTT.

The gene calls are TRBV28 and TRBJ2-7; possible D gene TRBD1, 5 bases. The CDR3 has 11 residues. Trimming stripped 6 bases from V and 7 bases from J, with 10 bases between. Germline V gives CDR1 MDHEN, CDR2 SYDVKM. CDR3 in amino acids: CASRYKGEQYF. CDR3 in DNA: TGTGCCAGCAGGTACAAGGGGGAGCAGTACTTC.

V usage is TRBV6-5 and J usage is TRBJ1-2, with 8 nucleotides matching TRBD1. The germline CDR1 and CDR2 sequences are MNHEY and SVGAGI. J was trimmed by 6 bases and V by 9 bases; bases with no gene match: 3. The CDR3 is made up of 11 amino acids. CDR3 amino acids: CASGQGHGYTF. CDR3 nucleotides: TGTGCCAGTGGACAGGGTCATGGCTACACCTTC.

The chain combines TRBV24-1 with TRBJ2-5; 12 positions agree with TRBD2. Per the germline V gene, CDR1 is KGHDR and CDR2 is SFDVKD. V dropped 3 bases and J dropped 5; count of bases not matched to a gene: 3. This CDR3 contains 15 residues. CDR3 amino acids: CATSDPLAGGETQYF. For the CDR3, the DNA is TGTGCCACCAGTGATCCACTAGCGGGAGGCGAGACCCAGTACTTC.

This clone is a singleton in its sample. The CDR3 DNA sequence: TGTGCCAGCAGCTTGGGGGGGGCTAGCGGGAGTAACTACAATGAGCAGTTCTTC. Encoded protein: CASSLGGASGSNYNEQFF. The rearrangement uses TRBV5-4 and TRBJ2-1; 10 bases map to TRBD2. This CDR3 is built from 18 residues. Trimming removed 0 bases from V and 3 bases from J; junction bases left unmatched: 9. From germline, CDR1 is SGHNT and CDR2 YYREEE (reference sequence).

The table lists this clone with a count of one. This chain uses TRBV18 with TRBJ2-1, with TRBD1 matching over 7 bases. The CDR3 extends over 16 amino acids. Germline CDR1 KGHSH, CDR2 LQKENI. Trimming took 5 bases from V and 0 from J; bases not matched to a gene: 7. The CDR3 loop reads CASSNGQASSYNEQFF. In nucleotides, the CDR3 is TGTGCCAGCTCAAATGGACAGGCGAGCTCCTACAATGAGCAGTTCTTC.

The chain combines TRBV9 with TRBJ2-7; D possibly corresponds to TRBD1 (6 bases). Trimming took off 3 bases at V and 6 bases at J, with 16 bases between the two ends. This CDR3 is 14 amino acids long. Germline values: CDR1 SGDLS, CDR2 YYNGEE. The CDR3 bases are TGTGCCAGCAGCGCTCAGGACAGCCCGGGCGAGCAGTACTTC. This encodes CASSAQDSPGEQYF.

The J gene is TRBJ2-2, the V gene TRBV5-1; weak D call: TRBD1 (6 bases). Trimming stripped 1 base from V and 3 bases from J, with 10 bases between. The CDR3 contains 15 residues. Germline-derived CDR1 and CDR2 are SGHRS and YFSETQ. CDR3 amino acids: CASSLRQDYTGELFF. DNA for the CDR3: TGCGCCAGCAGCTTGAGACAGGACTACACCGGGGAGCTGTTTTTT.

The V gene is TRBV5-1, the J gene TRBJ1-1, with D maybe TRBD1 (5 bases). The V end lost 0 bases, the J end lost 4 bases, and 10 bases lay between the germline ends. The CDR3 has 14 residues. Germline assignment: CDR1 SGHRS and CDR2 YFSETQ. CDR3 nucleotide sequence: TGCGCCAGCAGCTTGGACGGGGGTATCACTGAAGCTTTCTTT. It codes for CASSLDGGITEAFF.

The CDR3: CASSQGRTYGYTF. For the CDR3, the DNA is TGCGCCAGCAGCCAAGGAAGGACCTATGGCTACACCTTC. The chain is built from TRBV4-1 and TRBJ1-2; the D is unclear. Germline V gives CDR1 MGHRA, CDR2 YSYEKL. Trimming took 1 base from V and 4 from J, leaving 7 bases between them. This CDR3 contains 13 residues.

V and J are TRBV30 and TRBJ2-7; D gene ambiguous. Trimming shortened V by 4 bases and J by 2 bases, and 9 bases separated the two germline ends. The CDR3 is made up of 12 amino acids. The germline CDR1 and CDR2 sequences are GTSNPN and SVGIG (reference sequence). The CDR3 DNA sequence: TGTGCCTGGACCAGAGGAACCTACGAGCAGTACTTC. Translating gives CAWTRGTYEQYF.

This clone was counted only a few times. This chain connects TRBV6-5 to TRBJ2-7; TRBD1 agrees at 9 bases. The V segment lost 5 bases and the J segment 2 bases; nucleotides outside the gene matches: 7. The CDR3 has 15 amino acids. In germline, CDR1 is MNHEY, CDR2 SVGAGI. The CDR3 DNA sequence: TGTGCCAGCAGTCCCCGGGACAGGGTTACCTACGAGCAGTACGTC. Translation: CASSPRDRVTYEQYV.

This chain connects TRBV20-1 to TRBJ1-2, with a possible D match to TRBD1 (5 bases). The CDR3 is 11 residues long. Germline loops: CDR1 DFQATT, CDR2 SNEGSKA (reference sequence). Trimming took off 6 bases at V and 4 bases at J, with 9 bases between the two ends. The CDR3 region is CSAGTPYGYTF. The CDR3, as DNA: TGCAGTGCCGGGACCCCCTATGGCTACACCTTC.

The chain links TRBV29-1 to TRBJ2-7; D might be TRBD2 (6 bases). The V end lost 1 base, the J end lost 3 bases, and 16 bases lay between the germline ends. This CDR3 spans 15 amino acids. CDR1 and CDR2 from the germline V gene are SQVTM and ANQGSEA. The CDR3 nucleotides read TGCAGCGTTGAAGGCGCGGGATCGGGGCTCTACGAGCAGTACTTC. It encodes CSVEGAGSGLYEQYF.

The chain has TRBV19 and TRBJ1-2; 7 bases align to TRBD1. CDR3 length equals 13 residues. V lost 6 bases, J lost 7 bases, and 8 bases stayed unmatched. The germline V gene has CDR1 LNHDA and CDR2 SQIVND (reference sequence). The CDR3 loop is CASRNTGTAGYTF. Written as DNA, the CDR3 is TGTGCCAGTAGAAACACCGGGACAGCTGGCTACACCTTC.